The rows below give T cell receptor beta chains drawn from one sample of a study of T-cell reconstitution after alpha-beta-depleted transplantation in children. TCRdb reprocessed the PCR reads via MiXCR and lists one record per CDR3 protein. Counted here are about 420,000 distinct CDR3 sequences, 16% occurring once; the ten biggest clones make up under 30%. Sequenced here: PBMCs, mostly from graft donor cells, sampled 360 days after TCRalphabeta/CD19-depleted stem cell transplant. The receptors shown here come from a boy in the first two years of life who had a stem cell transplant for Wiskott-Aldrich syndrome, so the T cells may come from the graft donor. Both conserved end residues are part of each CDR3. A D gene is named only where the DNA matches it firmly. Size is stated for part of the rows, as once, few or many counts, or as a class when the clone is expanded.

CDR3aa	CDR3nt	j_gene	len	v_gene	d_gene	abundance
CASSPDRVGYQPQHF	TGTGCCAGCAGCCCGGACAGGGTAGGCTATCAGCCCCAGCATTTT	TRBJ1-5	15	TRBV12-3/TRBV12-4	TRBD1	few
CASSLDGQGSYEQYF	TGCGCCAGCAGCTTGGACGGACAGGGGTCCTACGAGCAGTACTTC	TRBJ2-7	15	TRBV5-1	TRBD1	few
CASSLEPGGLKLFF	TGTGCCAGCAGTTTAGAGCCAGGGGGCCTAAAACTGTTTTTT	TRBJ1-4	14	TRBV12-3/TRBV12-4	TRBD1	few
CASSEAYGDDF	TGTGCCAGCAGTGAAGCCTACGGGGATGACTTC	TRBJ2-5	11	TRBV6-1	-	-
CASSLKSFSNYGYTF	TGTGCCAGCAGTTTAAAATCATTCTCAAACTATGGCTACACCTTC	TRBJ1-2	15	TRBV12-3/TRBV12-4	-	-
CASSAAAHWGSYEQYF	TGTGCCAGCAGTGCAGCCGCCCACTGGGGGTCCTACGAGCAGTACTTC	TRBJ2-7	16	TRBV25-1	-	-
CASSSLSYSNQPQHF	TGTGCCAGCAGTTCCCTCAGTTATAGCAATCAGCCCCAGCATTTT	TRBJ1-5	15	TRBV27	-	-
CASRLASTEAFF	TGTGCCAGCAGACTAGCTAGCACTGAAGCTTTCTTT	TRBJ1-1	12	TRBV12-3/TRBV12-4	-	-
CASRTAGGDEQYF	TGTGCCAGCAGAACGGCGGGGGGCGACGAGCAGTACTTC	TRBJ2-7	13	TRBV2	TRBD2	-
CASRPTGAYEQYF	TGCGCCAGCAGACCGACAGGCGCGTACGAGCAGTACTTC	TRBJ2-7	13	TRBV5-1	-	few
CSARTSGSETQYF	TGCAGCGCTCGGACTAGCGGGAGTGAGACCCAGTACTTC	TRBJ2-5	13	TRBV29-1	TRBD2	-
CASSLGNIVYGYTF	TGTGCCAGCAGCTTAGGGAACATTGTTTATGGCTACACCTTC	TRBJ1-2	14	TRBV11-2	-	-
CASSQEGGSGELFF	TGCGCCAGCAGCCAAGAAGGAGGGTCCGGGGAGCTGTTTTTT	TRBJ2-2	14	TRBV4-1	-	-
CASSPLLPLAGKWEQYF	TGTGCCAGCTCACCGCTCCTCCCACTAGCGGGCAAATGGGAGCAGTACTTC	TRBJ2-7	17	TRBV18	TRBD2	few
CASKLAGDIQETQYF	TGTGCCAGCAAGCTAGCGGGGGACATCCAAGAGACCCAGTACTTC	TRBJ2-5	15	TRBV28	TRBD2	-
CASNLGGRQETQYF	TGTGCCAGCAACCTCGGTGGGAGGCAAGAGACCCAGTACTTC	TRBJ2-5	14	TRBV12-3/TRBV12-4	-	few
CASSRTGIRNTIYF	TGTGCCAGCAGCCGGACAGGGATCCGAAACACCATATATTTT	TRBJ1-3	14	TRBV11-3	TRBD1	-
CASSASPGTGYTYEQYF	TGTGCCAGCAGTGCCTCCCCCGGGACAGGGTATACCTACGAGCAGTACTTC	TRBJ2-7	17	TRBV27	TRBD1	-
CASAPQGRADTQYF	TGTGCCAGCGCGCCCCAGGGGCGGGCAGATACGCAGTATTTT	TRBJ2-3	14	TRBV6-1	-	many
CASSYSVQGETQYF	TGTGCCAGCAGTTACTCGGTTCAGGGAGAGACCCAGTACTTC	TRBJ2-5	14	TRBV6-5	-	few
CASTPLRYTDTQYF	TGTGCCAGCACCCCTTTACGGTACACAGATACGCAGTATTTT	TRBJ2-3	14	TRBV7-2	-	few
CASSVRDRETQYF	TGTGCCAGCAGTGTACGGGACCGTGAGACCCAGTACTTC	TRBJ2-5	13	TRBV27	-	few
CSVETLKLAGNEQFF	TGCAGCGTTGAGACCCTAAAACTAGCGGGGAATGAGCAGTTCTTC	TRBJ2-1	15	TRBV29-1	TRBD2	-
CASSDGTSGTYNEQFF	TGCGCCAGCAGTGATGGAACTAGCGGGACCTACAATGAGCAGTTCTTC	TRBJ2-1	16	TRBV10-1	TRBD2	few
CASSLSGKAKNIQYF	TGTGCCAGCAGTTTATCAGGGAAAGCCAAAAACATTCAGTACTTC	TRBJ2-4	15	TRBV12-3/TRBV12-4	-	-
CASSLYRNEQYF	TGTGCCAGCAGTTTGTACAGGAACGAGCAGTACTTC	TRBJ2-7	12	TRBV12-3/TRBV12-4	-	-